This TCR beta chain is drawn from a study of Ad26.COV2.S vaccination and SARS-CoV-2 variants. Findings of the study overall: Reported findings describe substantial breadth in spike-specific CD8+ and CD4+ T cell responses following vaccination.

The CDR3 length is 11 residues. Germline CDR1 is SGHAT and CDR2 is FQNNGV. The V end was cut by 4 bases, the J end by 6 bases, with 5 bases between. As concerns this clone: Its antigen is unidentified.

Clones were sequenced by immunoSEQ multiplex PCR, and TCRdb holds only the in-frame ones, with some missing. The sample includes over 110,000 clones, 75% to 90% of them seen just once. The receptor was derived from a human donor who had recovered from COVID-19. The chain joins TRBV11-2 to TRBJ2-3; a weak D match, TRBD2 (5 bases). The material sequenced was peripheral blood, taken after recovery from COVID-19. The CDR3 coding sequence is TGTGCCAGCAGCTGGGAGGATACGCAGTATTTT. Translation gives CASSWEDTQYF.